This T cell receptor beta chain derives from a study of blood T cell repertoires in COVID-19. Study context: There were acute and convalescent COVID-19 samples, and they came from the United States, Italy and Spain. Nucleic acid was either cDNA or gDNA, and it came from T cells, B-cell-depleted T cells, or PBMCs.

Germline values: CDR1 SGHRS, CDR2 YFSETQ. The V gene end was trimmed by 0 bases and the J gene end by 4 bases; junction bases not matched to a gene: 5. The CDR3 covers 15 residues. This clone was seen a handful of times. Some clones are missing from TCRdb's copy, which holds only in-frame ones; the method was immunoSEQ multiplex PCR. This table has about 330,000 clones, 92% appearing once. J is TRBJ2-3 and V is TRBV5-1; 7 bases line up with TRBD2. Sequencing input: PBMCs or T cells enriched from blood (not recorded which). This receptor was identified in a woman in her 30s who had recovered from COVID-19. CDR3 bases: TGCGCCAGCAGCTTGGTGGGCCGGGGGGCAGATACGCAGTATTTT. It codes for CASSLVGRGADTQYF.